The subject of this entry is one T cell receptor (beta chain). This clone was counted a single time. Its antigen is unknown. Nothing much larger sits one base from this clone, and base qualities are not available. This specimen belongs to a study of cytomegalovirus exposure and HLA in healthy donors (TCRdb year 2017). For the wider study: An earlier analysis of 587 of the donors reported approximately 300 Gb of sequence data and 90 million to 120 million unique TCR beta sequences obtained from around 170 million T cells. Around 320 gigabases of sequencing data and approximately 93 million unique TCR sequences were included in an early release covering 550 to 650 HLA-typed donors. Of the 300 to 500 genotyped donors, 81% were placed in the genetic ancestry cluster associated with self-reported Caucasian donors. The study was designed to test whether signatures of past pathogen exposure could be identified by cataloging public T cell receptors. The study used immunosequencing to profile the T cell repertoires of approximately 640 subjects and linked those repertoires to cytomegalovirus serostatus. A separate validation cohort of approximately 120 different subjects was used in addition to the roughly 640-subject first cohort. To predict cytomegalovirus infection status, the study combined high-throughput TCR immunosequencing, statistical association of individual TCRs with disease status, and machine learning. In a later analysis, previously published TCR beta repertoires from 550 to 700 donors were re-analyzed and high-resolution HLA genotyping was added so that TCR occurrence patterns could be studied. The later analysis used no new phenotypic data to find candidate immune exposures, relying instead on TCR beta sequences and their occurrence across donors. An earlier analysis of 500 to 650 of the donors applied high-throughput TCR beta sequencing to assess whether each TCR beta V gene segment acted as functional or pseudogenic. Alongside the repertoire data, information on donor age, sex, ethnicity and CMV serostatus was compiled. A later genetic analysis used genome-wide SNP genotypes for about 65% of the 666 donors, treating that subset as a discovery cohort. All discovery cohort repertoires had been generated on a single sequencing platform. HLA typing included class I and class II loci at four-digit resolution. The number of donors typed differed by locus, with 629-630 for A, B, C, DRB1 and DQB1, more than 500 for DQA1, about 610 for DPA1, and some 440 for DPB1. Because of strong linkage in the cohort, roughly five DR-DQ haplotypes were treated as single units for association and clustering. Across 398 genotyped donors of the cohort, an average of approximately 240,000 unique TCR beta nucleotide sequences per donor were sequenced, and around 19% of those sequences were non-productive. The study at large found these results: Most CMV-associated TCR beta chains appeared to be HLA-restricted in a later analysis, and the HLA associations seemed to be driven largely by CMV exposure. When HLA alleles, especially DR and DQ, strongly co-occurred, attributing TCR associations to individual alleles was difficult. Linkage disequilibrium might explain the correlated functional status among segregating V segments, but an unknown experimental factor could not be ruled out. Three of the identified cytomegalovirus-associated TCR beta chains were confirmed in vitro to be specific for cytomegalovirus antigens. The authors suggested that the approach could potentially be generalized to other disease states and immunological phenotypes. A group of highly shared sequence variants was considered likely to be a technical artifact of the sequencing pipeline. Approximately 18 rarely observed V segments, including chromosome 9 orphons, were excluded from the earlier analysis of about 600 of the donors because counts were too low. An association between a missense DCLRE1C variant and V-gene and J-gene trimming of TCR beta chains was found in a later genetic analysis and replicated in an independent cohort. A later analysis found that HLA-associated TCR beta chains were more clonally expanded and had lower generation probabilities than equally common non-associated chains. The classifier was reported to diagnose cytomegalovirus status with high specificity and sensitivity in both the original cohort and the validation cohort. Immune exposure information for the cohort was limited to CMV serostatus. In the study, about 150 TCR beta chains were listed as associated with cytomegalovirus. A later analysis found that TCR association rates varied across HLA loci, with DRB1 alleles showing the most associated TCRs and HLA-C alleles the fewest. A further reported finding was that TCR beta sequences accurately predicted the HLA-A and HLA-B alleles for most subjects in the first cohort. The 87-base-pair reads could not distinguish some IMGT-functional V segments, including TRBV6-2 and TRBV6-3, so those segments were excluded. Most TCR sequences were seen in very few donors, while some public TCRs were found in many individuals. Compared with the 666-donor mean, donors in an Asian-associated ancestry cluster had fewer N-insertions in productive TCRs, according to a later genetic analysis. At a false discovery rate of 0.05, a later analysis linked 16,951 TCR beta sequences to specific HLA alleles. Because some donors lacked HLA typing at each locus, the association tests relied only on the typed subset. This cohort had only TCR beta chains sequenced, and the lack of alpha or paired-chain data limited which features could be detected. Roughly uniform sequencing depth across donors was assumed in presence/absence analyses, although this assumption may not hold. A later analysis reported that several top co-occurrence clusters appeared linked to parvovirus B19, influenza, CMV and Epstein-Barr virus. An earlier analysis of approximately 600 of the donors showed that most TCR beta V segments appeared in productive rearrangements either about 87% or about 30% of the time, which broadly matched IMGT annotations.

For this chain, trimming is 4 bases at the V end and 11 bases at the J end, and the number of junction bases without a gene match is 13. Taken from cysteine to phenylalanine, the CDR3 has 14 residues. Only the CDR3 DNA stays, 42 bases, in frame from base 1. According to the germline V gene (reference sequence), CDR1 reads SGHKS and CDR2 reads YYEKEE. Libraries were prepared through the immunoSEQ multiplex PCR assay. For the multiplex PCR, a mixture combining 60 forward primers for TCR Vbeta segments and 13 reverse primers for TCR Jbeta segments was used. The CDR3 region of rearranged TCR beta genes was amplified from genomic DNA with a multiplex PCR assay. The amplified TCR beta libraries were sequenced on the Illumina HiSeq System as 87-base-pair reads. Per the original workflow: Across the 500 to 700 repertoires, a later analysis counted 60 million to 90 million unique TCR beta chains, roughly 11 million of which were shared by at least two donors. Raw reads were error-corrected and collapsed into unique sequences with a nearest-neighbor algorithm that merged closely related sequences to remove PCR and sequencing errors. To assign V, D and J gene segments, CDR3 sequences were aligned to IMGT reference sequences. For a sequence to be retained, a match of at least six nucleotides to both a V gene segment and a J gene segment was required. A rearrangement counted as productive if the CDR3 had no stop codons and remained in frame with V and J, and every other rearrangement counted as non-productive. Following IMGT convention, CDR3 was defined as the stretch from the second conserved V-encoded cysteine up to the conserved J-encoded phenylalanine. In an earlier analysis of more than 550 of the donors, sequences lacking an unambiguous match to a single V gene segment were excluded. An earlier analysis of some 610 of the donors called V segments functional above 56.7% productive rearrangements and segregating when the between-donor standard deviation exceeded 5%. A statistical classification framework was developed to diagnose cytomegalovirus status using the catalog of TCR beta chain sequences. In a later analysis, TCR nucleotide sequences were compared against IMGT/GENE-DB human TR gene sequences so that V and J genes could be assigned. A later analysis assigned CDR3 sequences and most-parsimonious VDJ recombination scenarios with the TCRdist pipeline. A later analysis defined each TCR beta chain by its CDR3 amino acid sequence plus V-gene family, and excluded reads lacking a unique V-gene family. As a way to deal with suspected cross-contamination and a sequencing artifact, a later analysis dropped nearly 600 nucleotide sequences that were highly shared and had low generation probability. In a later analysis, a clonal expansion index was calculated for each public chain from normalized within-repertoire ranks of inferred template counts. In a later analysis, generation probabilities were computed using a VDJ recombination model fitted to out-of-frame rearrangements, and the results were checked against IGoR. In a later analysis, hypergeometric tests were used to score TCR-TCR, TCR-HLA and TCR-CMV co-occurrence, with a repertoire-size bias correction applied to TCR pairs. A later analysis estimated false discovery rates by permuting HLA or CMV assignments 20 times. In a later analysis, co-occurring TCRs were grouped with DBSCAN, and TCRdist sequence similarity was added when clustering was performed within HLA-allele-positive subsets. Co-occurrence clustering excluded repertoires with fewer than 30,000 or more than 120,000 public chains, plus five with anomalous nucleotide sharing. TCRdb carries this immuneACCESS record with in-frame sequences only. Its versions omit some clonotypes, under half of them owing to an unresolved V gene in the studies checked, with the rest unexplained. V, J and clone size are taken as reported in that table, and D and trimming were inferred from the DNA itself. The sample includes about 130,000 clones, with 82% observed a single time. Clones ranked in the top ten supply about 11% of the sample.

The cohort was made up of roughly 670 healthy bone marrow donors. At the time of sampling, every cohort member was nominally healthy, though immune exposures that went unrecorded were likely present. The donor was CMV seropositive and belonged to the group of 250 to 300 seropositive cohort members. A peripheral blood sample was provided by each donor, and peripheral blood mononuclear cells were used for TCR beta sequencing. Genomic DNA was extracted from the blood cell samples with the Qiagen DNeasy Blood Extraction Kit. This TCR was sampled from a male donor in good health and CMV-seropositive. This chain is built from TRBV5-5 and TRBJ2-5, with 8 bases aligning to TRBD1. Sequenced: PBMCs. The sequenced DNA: TGTGCCAGCAGCCCCGGTCCAGGGGGCTCCGGGCAGTACTTC. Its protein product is CASSPGPGGSGQYF.